This entry lists 27 T cell receptor beta chains sequenced from one sample in a study of a mutant IDH1 vaccine in newly diagnosed glioma. These receptors have no known antigen. Time point denoted: week 5, during vaccination. Every vaccine dose comprised 300 ug of mutant IDH1 20-mer peptide plus topical imiquimod. The protocol was immunoSEQ multiplex PCR, while the TCRdb copy is restricted to in-frame clones and leaves out a portion. The sample yields roughly 72,000 clones, around 90% seen once. Here the sequenced sample was PBMCs, taken from a glioma patient whose treatment included an IDH1 peptide vaccine. The source of these receptors is a woman aged 45-65 years with glioma.

This clone was observed a single time. The CDR3 nucleotides read TGCGCCAGCAGTGCGGTGGGCGGGGAGCTGTTTTTT. Its translation is CASSAVGGELFF. The genes are TRBV10-1 and TRBJ2-2; D is undetermined. V was cut by 4 bases and J by 7 bases, with 7 bases left in between. The CDR3 runs to 12 residues. Germline assignment: CDR1 WNHNN and CDR2 SYGVQD (reference sequence).

In this sample, this clone turned up a few times. The chain is built from TRBV7-8 and TRBJ1-1; 8 nucleotides match TRBD1. V shed 2 bases and J 3 bases; nucleotides not matched to a gene: 5. There are 15 residues in the CDR3. Looked up from germline, CDR1 is SGHVS and CDR2 is FQNEAQ. The CDR3 sequence is CASSLLTGAHTEAFF. DNA for the CDR3: TGTGCCAGCAGCTTACTGACAGGGGCTCACACTGAAGCTTTCTTT.

J is TRBJ2-7 and V is TRBV28, with 13 bases lining up with TRBD2. This CDR3 comprises 14 residues. With V trimmed by 6 bases and J by 5 bases, 4 bases remained unmatched. Looked up from germline, CDR1 is MDHEN and CDR2 is SYDVKM. CDR3 protein: CASRLGLAGHEQYF. The CDR3 DNA reads TGTGCCAGCAGACTGGGACTAGCGGGACACGAGCAGTACTTC.

This chain joins TRBV7-9 and TRBJ1-4, with D unclear. Trimming shortened V by 3 bases and J by 8 bases, and 10 bases separated the two germline ends. From germline, CDR1 is SEHNR and CDR2 FQNEAQ (reference sequence). This CDR3 region has 13 residues. The CDR3 DNA follows: TGTGCCAGCAGCTTTGGGTACCTCGAAAAACTGTTTTTT. Residues: CASSFGYLEKLFF.

J is TRBJ1-5 and V is TRBV27, with D perhaps matching TRBD1 (6 bases). V shed 6 bases and J shed 1 base, with 13 bases lying between them. Germline values: CDR1 MNHEY, CDR2 SMNVEV (reference sequence). The CDR3 consists of 15 residues. The CDR3 DNA reads as TGTGCCAGCAGCTTCAGCGGACAGAGCAATCAGCCCCAGCATTTT. This encodes CASSFSGQSNQPQHF.

The V gene is TRBV5-1, the J gene TRBJ2-1; the D gene could be TRBD1 or TRBD2 (7 bases each). V gave up 7 bases and J gave up 2 bases, with 22 bases separating them. This CDR3 is 17 amino acids long. Per the germline V gene, CDR1 is SGHRS and CDR2 is YFSETQ. The chain's CDR3 is CASRLQGGHEAYNEQFF. Written as DNA, the CDR3 is TGCGCCAGCCGACTTCAGGGGGGGCACGAGGCCTACAATGAGCAGTTCTTC.

The rearrangement links TRBV7-8 to TRBJ1-5; D uncertain. In germline, CDR1 is SGHVS, CDR2 FQNEAQ. The CDR3 runs to 13 residues. The V end was cut by 0 bases, the J end by 4 bases, with 4 bases between. The CDR3 is CASSLAANQPQHF. The CDR3 DNA follows: TGTGCCAGCAGCTTAGCCGCGAATCAGCCCCAGCATTTT.

This clone was seen a single time. The chain carries TRBV5-4 and TRBJ2-5; D may be TRBD1 (5 bases). This CDR3 has 13 residues. The V gene's germline CDR1 is SGHNT and CDR2 YYREEE (reference sequence). V lost 4 bases, J lost 5 bases, and 12 bases lay in between. CDR3 amino acids: CASSLGQRETQYF. CDR3 DNA sequence: TGTGCCAGCAGCCTTGGACAACGCGAGACCCAGTACTTC. Variable domain in full (rest from reference TRBV5-4 and TRBJ2-5): ETGVTQSPTHLIKTRGQQVTLRCSSQSGHNTVSWYQQALGQGPQFIFQYYREEENGRGNFPPRFSGLQFPNYSSELNVNALELDDSALYLCASSLGQRETQYFGPGTRLLVL.

This rearrangement joins TRBV9 to TRBJ2-1, with 9 bases aligning to TRBD2. This CDR3 has 16 amino acids. J was trimmed by 7 bases and V by 0 bases; bases with no gene match: 8. Germline values: CDR1 SGDLS, CDR2 YYNGEE. The CDR3 region is CASSVEPSGRRNEQFF. As DNA, the CDR3 is TGTGCCAGCAGCGTAGAACCGAGCGGGAGGCGTAATGAGCAGTTCTTC.

This clone is a singleton in its sample. CDR3 sequence: CASSSGTGSNEQYF. The CDR3 nucleotides are TGTGCCAGCAGCTCCGGGACAGGGAGCAACGAGCAGTACTTC. The chain carries TRBV7-3 and TRBJ2-7; 9 bases are a match to TRBD1. V lost 4 bases to trimming and J lost 5 bases; unmatched junction nucleotides: 6. Looked up from germline, CDR1 is SGHTA and CDR2 is FQGTGA. The CDR3 contains 14 residues.

V is TRBV4-1 and J is TRBJ2-1; 13 bases agree with TRBD2. Losses at the gene ends were 5 bases for V and 9 bases for J; bases not matched to a gene: 7. Germline CDR1 and CDR2: MGHRA and YSYEKL. The CDR3 contains 15 residues. The CDR3 coding sequence is TGCGCCAGCAGCTTGAGGACTAGCGGGAGAGGTGAGCAGTTCTTC. It specifies CASSLRTSGRGEQFF.

The chain couples TRBV4-2 to TRBJ1-3; the D gene is possibly TRBD1 (6 bases). The germline CDR1 and CDR2 sequences are LGHNA and YNFKEQ. Trimming shortened V by 1 base and J by 8 bases, and 15 bases separated the two germline ends. This CDR3 contains 15 residues. CDR3 coding DNA: TGTGCCAGCAGCCAAGGGGACAACAATAGACACACCATATATTTT. It specifies CASSQGDNNRHTIYF.

CDR3 protein: CASSTGRGTAGNTIYF. The CDR3 DNA reads as TGTGCCAGCAGCACCGGGAGGGGAACGGCTGGAAACACCATATATTTT. The rearrangement joins TRBV11-2 to TRBJ1-3; tentative D call: TRBD1 (5 bases). Between the trimmed V and J ends, which lost 5 bases and 2 bases, there was a span of 16 bases. CDR3 length: 16 amino acids. The V gene's germline CDR1 is SGHAT and CDR2 FQNNGV.

This chain joins TRBV5-1 and TRBJ1-4; D remains ambiguous. The CDR3 is 14 residues long. CDR1 is SGHRS, CDR2 YFSETQ, per germline. V shed 2 bases and J shed 0 bases, with 5 bases lying between them. For the CDR3, the DNA is TGCGCCAGCAGCTTCGGGGCAACTAATGAAAAACTGTTTTTT. This sequence encodes CASSFGATNEKLFF.

The J gene is TRBJ2-5, the V gene TRBV10-3, with TRBD2 matching over 10 bases. V lost 6 bases and J lost 3; bases outside the gene matches: 7. Germline CDR1 ENHRY, CDR2 SYGVKD. CDR3 length: 15 residues. CDR3 in amino acids: CAISSRTSGEETQYF. The CDR3, as DNA: TGTGCCATCAGCTCGAGGACTAGCGGTGAAGAGACCCAGTACTTC.

This chain connects TRBV28 to TRBJ2-1; the D gene could be TRBD1 or TRBD2 (5 bases each). In germline, CDR1 is MDHEN, CDR2 SYDVKM. Trimming removed 6 bases at V and 15 bases at J, with 18 bases between. CDR3 length: 12 residues. CDR3 DNA: TGTGCCAGCAGCTCTCCGGGACCCCTTGTGTTCTTC. Translating gives CASSSPGPLVFF.

Only one count was recorded for this clone. The rearrangement uses TRBV11-2 and TRBJ2-6; D may be TRBD2 (6 bases). The CDR3 spans 14 residues. V lost 8 bases and J 4 bases, leaving 12 bases between the germline ends. Germline V gives CDR1 SGHAT, CDR2 FQNNGV. The CDR3 spells CASGRRSGANVLTF. The CDR3 DNA follows: TGTGCCAGCGGGAGGCGGTCAGGGGCCAACGTCCTGACTTTC.

This rearrangement joins TRBV19 to TRBJ1-1; no clear D. V was pared by 0 bases and J by 1 base, with 9 bases between. The CDR3 has 15 amino acids. Germline loops: CDR1 LNHDA, CDR2 SQIVND (reference sequence). CDR3 protein: CASSIDLEGNTEAFF. For the CDR3, the DNA is TGTGCCAGTAGTATAGATCTTGAAGGGAACACTGAAGCTTTCTTT.

As DNA, the CDR3 is TGTGCCAGCCTCTCGGGGGGCTCGGAGCAGTACTTC. Its protein is CASLSGGSEQYF. The V and J genes are TRBV27 and TRBJ2-7, with D possibly matching TRBD2 (7 bases). V was clipped by 8 bases and J by 7 bases, with 15 bases between them. This CDR3 spans 12 amino acids. Germline V gene lookup returns CDR1 MNHEY and CDR2 SMNVEV (reference sequence).

The chain has TRBV2 and TRBJ2-7; TRBD2 matches 8 bases. V gave up 2 bases and J gave up 3 bases; unmatched junction bases: 6. The CDR3 is 15 residues long. Germline loops: CDR1 SNHLY, CDR2 FYNNEI. In DNA, the CDR3 is TGTGCCAGCAGTGAACAGGGGACTAGTTACTACGAGCAGTACTTC. Protein product: CASSEQGTSYYEQYF.

The rearrangement joins TRBV14 to TRBJ2-2; 7 bases line up with TRBD2. Germline V gives CDR1 SGHDN, CDR2 FVKESK. This CDR3 is 14 amino acids long. Losses at the gene ends were 3 bases for V and 4 bases for J; bases not matched to a gene: 2. The CDR3 here is CASSHWGGTGELFF. Written as DNA, the CDR3 is TGTGCCAGCAGCCATTGGGGGGGCACCGGGGAGCTGTTTTTT.

This clone is a singleton in its sample. V usage is TRBV6-1 and J usage is TRBJ2-3, with D perhaps matching TRBD2 (5 bases). The V end was cut by 5 bases, the J end by 7 bases, with 13 bases between. In germline, CDR1 is MNHNS, CDR2 SASEGT. The CDR3 is 13 amino acids. The CDR3 region is CASSLPGTYTQYF. The CDR3, as DNA: TGTGCCAGCAGTCTCCCGGGAACGTATACGCAGTATTTT.

This chain uses TRBV5-8 with TRBJ2-1; D is unclear. This CDR3 is built from 13 residues. CDR1 and CDR2 (germline): SGHTS, YDEGEE. Trimming left V 4 bases short and J 1 base short, with 6 bases between. The CDR3 loop reads CASSRRSYNEQFF. The CDR3 DNA follows: TGTGCCAGCAGCCGGAGATCCTACAATGAGCAGTTCTTC.

The chain employs TRBV28 and TRBJ1-5, with D possibly matching TRBD1 (6 bases). Looked up from germline, CDR1 is MDHEN and CDR2 is SYDVKM. V dropped 1 base and J dropped 4 bases, with 14 bases sitting between them. The CDR3 covers 16 residues. The CDR3: CASSLLSRGSNQPQHF. The DNA of the CDR3 is TGTGCCAGCAGTTTATTGTCCAGGGGATCGAATCAGCCCCAGCATTTT. Full variable domain (remainder filled in from reference TRBV28 and TRBJ1-5): DVKVTQSSRYLVKRTGEKVFLECVQDMDHENMFWYRQDPGLGLRLIYFSYDVKMKEKGDIPEGYSVSREKKERFSLILESASTNQTSMYLCASSLLSRGSNQPQHFGDGTRLSIL.

The table lists this clone with a few counts. The chain has TRBV11-2 and TRBJ1-2; no clear D. The CDR3 has 11 amino acids. Per the germline V gene, CDR1 is SGHAT and CDR2 is FQNNGV. V gave up 4 bases and J gave up 4 bases, with 4 bases separating them. The CDR3 region is CASSYRYGYTF. The CDR3 bases are TGTGCCAGCAGCTATCGCTATGGCTACACCTTC.

The CDR3 loop reads CASSQEETGVQPQHF. Written as DNA, the CDR3 is TGTGCCAGCAGCCAAGAGGAGACAGGGGTCCAGCCCCAGCATTTT. The chain joins TRBV4-2 to TRBJ1-5; 8 nucleotides match TRBD1. Germline assignment: CDR1 LGHNA and CDR2 YNFKEQ. The CDR3 runs to 15 residues. Trimming took 0 bases from V and 7 from J; bases not matched to a gene: 5.

This chain uses TRBV6-1 with TRBJ2-2; 8 nucleotides match TRBD2. CDR1 is MNHNS and CDR2 is SASEGT in the germline V gene. This CDR3 has 17 residues. With 4 bases clipped from V and 5 bases from J, the junction kept 12 bases outside the gene matches. The CDR3 nucleotides are TGTGCCAGCAGTGCGGGGACGGGACTAGATAGTACCGGGGAGCTGTTTTTT. Translation gives CASSAGTGLDSTGELFF.